In its sample, the clone carrying this T cell receptor beta chain was seen once. The sample originates from a study of T cell responses to AZD1222 COVID-19 vaccine. Study overall: Second doses that came at about 4 or about 12 weeks were put together.

The repertoire was sequenced with immunoSEQ multiplex PCR; TCRdb's copy has only in-frame clones and lacks some. The table includes some 94,000 clones, 90% to 95% detected once. The V and J ends lost 1 base and 8 bases respectively, with 12 bases between them. From germline, CDR1 is SGHRS and CDR2 YFSETQ. The CDR3 has 14 residues. The chain has TRBV5-1 and TRBJ1-4, with a weak D call TRBD1 (5 bases). Sequenced material: peripheral blood, taken on day 0 of AZD1222 vaccination. This TCR came from an adult in good health. The CDR3 DNA follows: TGCGCCAGCAGCTTGTCGGTAGGGGTAGAAAAACTGTTTTTT. Translation gives CASSLSVGVEKLFF. Supplemented by reference TRBV5-1 and TRBJ1-4, the full variable domain reads KAGVTQTPRYLIKTRGQQVTLSCSPISGHRSVSWYQQTPGQGLQFLFEYFSETQRNKGNFPGRFSGRQFSNSRSEMNVSTLELGDSALYLCASSLSVGVEKLFFGSGTQLSVL.